The 21 T cell receptor beta chains below all came from one sample that was sequenced in a study of shared clonotypes between healthy human individuals. Assay used: immunoSEQ multiplex PCR; TCRdb lists only in-frame clones, some missing. Here the sample spans a few million clones, just over 90% being singletons. Sequenced: naive CD4+ T cells sorted from blood. Noted subset: CD45RA+ positively selected. The receptor set was obtained from a man in his late teens or twenties in good health.

The rearrangement uses TRBV10-2 and TRBJ2-2, with D unresolved. The germline CDR1 and CDR2 sequences are WSHSY and SAAADI. Trimming removed 6 bases from V and 3 bases from J, with 11 bases in between. This CDR3 spans 14 amino acids. The CDR3 sequence: CASRPHGDTGELFF. Written as DNA, the CDR3 is TGCGCCAGCAGGCCTCACGGTGACACCGGGGAGCTGTTTTTT.

V gene TRBV29-1 combines with J gene TRBJ2-1; possible D gene TRBD2, 6 bases. Between the trimmed V and J ends, which lost 8 bases and 4 bases, there was a span of 18 bases. Germline CDR1 reads SQVTM; CDR2 reads ANQGSEA. The CDR3 covers 14 residues. CDR3 in amino acids: CSSQRSSAYNEQFF. The CDR3 bases are TGCAGCTCCCAGCGGTCTAGCGCTTACAATGAGCAGTTCTTC.

This clone was seen only a few times. The genes are TRBV2 and TRBJ1-6; D is ambiguous. The V gene's germline CDR1 is SNHLY and CDR2 FYNNEI. V lost 0 bases, J lost 8 bases, and 11 bases lay in between. This CDR3 is 15 amino acids long. The DNA of the CDR3 is TGTGCCAGCAGTGAAGCAGGGCAGGCATATTCACCCCTCCACTTT. As protein: CASSEAGQAYSPLHF.

The V and J genes are TRBV19 and TRBJ2-5, with 9 positions matching TRBD2. CDR1 LNHDA and CDR2 SQIVND come from the germline V gene (reference sequence). J lost 5 bases, V lost 9 bases, and 13 bases had no gene match. The length of the CDR3 is 15 residues. The CDR3 sequence is CASSPAGGLIETQYF. DNA of the CDR3: TGTGCCAGCTCCCCGGCGGGAGGGTTGATTGAGACCCAGTACTTC.

The chain combines TRBV6-5 with TRBJ1-2, with D uncertain. The CDR3 runs 15 residues. Germline V CDR1 and CDR2: MNHEY, SVGAGI. With 6 bases removed from V and 3 bases from J, the gap between germline ends came to 17 bases. This CDR3 reads CASSPGGLGYYGYTF. The CDR3 DNA reads as TGTGCCAGCAGCCCCGGCGGGCTGGGGTACTATGGCTACACCTTC.

V is TRBV19 and J is TRBJ2-1; D not resolved. This CDR3 has 15 residues. The germline CDR1 and CDR2 sequences are LNHDA and SQIVND (reference sequence). V was cut by 7 bases and J by 3 bases, with 16 bases left in between. Written as DNA, the CDR3 is TGTGCCAGTACCAGCAACTCTAAATACTACAATGAGCAGTTCTTC. This encodes CASTSNSKYYNEQFF. Looking up the rest from reference TRBV19 and TRBJ2-1 gives the full variable domain: DGGITQSPKYLFRKEGQNVTLSCEQNLNHDAMYWYRQDPGQGLRLIYYSQIVNDFQKGDIAEGYSVSREKKESFPLTVTSAQKNPTAFYLCASTSNSKYYNEQFFGPGTRLTVL.

The chain employs TRBV7-2 and TRBJ1-5, with TRBD1 matching 9 bases. Trimming took 1 base from V and 6 from J; bases not matched to a gene: 4. In germline, CDR1 is SGHTA, CDR2 FQGNSA. The CDR3 is made up of 15 amino acids. CDR3 region: CASSLEVTGGQPQHF. CDR3 coding DNA: TGTGCCAGCAGCTTAGAGGTGACAGGGGGTCAGCCCCAGCATTTT.

This chain connects TRBV5-1 to TRBJ1-4; perhaps TRBD1 as D (5 bases). CDR1 SGHRS and CDR2 YFSETQ come from the germline V gene. The V end was cut by 2 bases, the J end by 8 bases, with 10 bases between. This CDR3 region has 13 residues. CDR3 DNA sequence: TGCGCCAGCAGCTTCACAGGATCAGAAAAACTGTTTTTT. This codes for CASSFTGSEKLFF.

This chain connects TRBV27 to TRBJ2-3; D may be TRBD1 (5 bases). CDR1 is MNHEY, CDR2 SMNVEV, per germline (reference sequence). Trimming stripped 6 bases from V and 3 bases from J, with 13 bases between. CDR3 length: 14 amino acids. The CDR3 protein is CASSYRTKTDTQYF. The CDR3 nucleotides are TGTGCCAGCAGCTACAGGACAAAGACAGATACGCAGTATTTT.

V and J are TRBV9 and TRBJ2-7; TRBD2 matches at 10 bases. V gave up 0 bases and J gave up 3 bases; unmatched junction bases: 6. This CDR3 is 16 amino acids long. Germline V gene sequence: CDR1 SGDLS, CDR2 YYNGEE. The chain's CDR3 is CASSVASTSGNYEQYF. CDR3 bases: TGTGCCAGCAGCGTAGCTAGTACTAGCGGGAACTACGAGCAGTACTTC.

The chain joins TRBV12-5 to TRBJ1-5; D is ambiguous. Germline V lookup: CDR1 LGHNT, CDR2 FRNRAP. Trimming pared 2 bases from V and 1 base from J, leaving 9 bases between. This CDR3 spans 15 amino acids. The CDR3 nucleotides read TGTGCTAGTGGTTTGAGGGCGGTAAGCAATCAGCCCCAGCATTTT. It yields the protein CASGLRAVSNQPQHF.

V gene TRBV19 combines with J gene TRBJ2-5; the D gene is possibly TRBD2 (5 bases). Trimming took 4 bases from V and 2 from J, leaving 17 bases between them. From germline, CDR1 is LNHDA and CDR2 SQIVND (reference sequence). The CDR3 extends over 16 amino acids. CDR3 in DNA: TGTGCCAGTAGTACCCTCCTGGCGACGGGGCAAGAGACCCAGTACTTC. Its translation is CASSTLLATGQETQYF.

The J gene is TRBJ1-1, the V gene TRBV28; D is ambiguous. The germline CDR1 and CDR2 sequences are MDHEN and SYDVKM. V lost 1 base and J lost 4, with 13 bases in between. The CDR3 extends over 15 amino acids. CDR3 sequence reads: CASSLYQTRSTEAFF. The CDR3 DNA sequence: TGTGCCAGCAGTTTATACCAAACAAGGTCCACTGAAGCTTTCTTT.

J is TRBJ1-2 and V is TRBV7-2; 9 bases agree with TRBD1. Germline trimming cut 5 bases from V and 6 bases from J; bases unmatched to any gene: 4. Germline-derived CDR1 and CDR2 are SGHTA and FQGNSA. The CDR3 is 13 amino acids. The CDR3 loop is CASSPGQGNGYTF. The CDR3 DNA sequence: TGTGCCAGCAGCCCCGGACAGGGGAATGGCTACACCTTC.

The J gene is TRBJ1-3, the V gene TRBV15; TRBD1 matches at 9 bases. The CDR3 loop spans 15 amino acids. Trimming removed 3 bases from V and 4 bases from J; junction bases left unmatched: 4. The germline CDR1 and CDR2 sequences are LNHNV and YYDKDF (reference sequence). CDR3 in amino acids: CATSSRTGVGNTIYF. CDR3 nucleotide sequence: TGTGCCACCAGCAGTAGGACAGGGGTAGGAAACACCATATATTTT.

The rearrangement uses TRBV19 and TRBJ1-1; D possibly corresponds to TRBD1 (5 bases). Per the germline V gene, CDR1 is LNHDA and CDR2 is SQIVND (reference sequence). CDR3 length: 13 residues. V gave up 6 bases and J gave up 7 bases, with 15 bases separating them. The CDR3 protein is CASRSRGGGEAFF. CDR3 in DNA: TGTGCCAGTAGGAGCCGTGGGGGGGGTGAAGCTTTCTTT.

In this sample, this clone turned up a few times. V usage is TRBV5-6 and J usage is TRBJ1-1; D gene unclear. CDR3 length: 11 residues. Germline CDR1 reads SGHDT; CDR2 reads YYEEEE. V lost 2 bases to trimming and J lost 6 bases, with 5 bases between them. Here the CDR3 reads CASSFVSEAFF. The DNA of the CDR3 is TGTGCCAGCAGCTTCGTCTCTGAAGCTTTCTTT.

The chain employs TRBV5-4 and TRBJ1-1; 8 bases match TRBD1. Per germline, CDR1 SGHNT and CDR2 YYREEE (reference sequence). V trimming: 4 bases; J trimming: 4 bases; junction bases outside the gene matches: 6. The CDR3 sequence is 14 residues long. In nucleotides, the CDR3 is TGTGCCAGCAGCCAACAAACAGGGGGCACTGAAGCTTTCTTT. This codes for CASSQQTGGTEAFF.

The CDR3 loop is CASSRTAPLSHYGYTF. The DNA of the CDR3 is TGTGCCAGCAGTAGGACAGCCCCTTTATCCCACTATGGCTACACCTTC. V usage is TRBV27 and J usage is TRBJ1-2; a weak D match, TRBD1 (6 bases). The CDR3 is 16 residues long. Deletions cut 5 bases from V and 3 bases from J, with 19 bases between. The V gene's germline CDR1 is MNHEY and CDR2 SMNVEV (reference sequence).

The chain employs TRBV9 and TRBJ2-3; 7 bases agree with TRBD2. The CDR3 is 15 residues long. The junction had 4 bases not matched to a gene; V was cut back by 3 bases and J by 0 bases. Germline CDR1 SGDLS, CDR2 YYNGEE. The CDR3 sequence: CASSDRSGSTDTQYF. The DNA for the CDR3 is TGTGCCAGCAGCGACCGTAGCGGGAGCACAGATACGCAGTATTTT. Filled out from reference TRBV9 and TRBJ2-3, the complete variable domain reads DSGVTQTPKHLITATGQRVTLRCSPRSGDLSVYWYQQSLDQGLQFLIQYYNGEERAKGNILERFSAQQFPDLHSELNLSSLELGDSALYFCASSDRSGSTDTQYFGPGTRLTVL.

For the CDR3, the DNA is TGTGCCAGCTCACCACGAGACCCGACGGTCTCACCCCTCCACTTT. Translated: CASSPRDPTVSPLHF. The chain joins TRBV18 to TRBJ1-6; D is uncertain. The CDR3 runs 15 residues. Germline assignment: CDR1 KGHSH and CDR2 LQKENI. Trimming pared 1 base from V and 10 bases from J, leaving 14 bases between.